This T cell receptor beta chain was documented in a study of blood T cell repertoires in COVID-19. Study-level background: The study drew acute and convalescent COVID-19 samples from the United States, Italy and Spain.

CDR3 length: 16 amino acids. Germline CDR1 and CDR2: SGHDT and YYEEEE. With V trimmed by 4 bases and J by 0 bases, 5 bases remained unmatched. This clone has only one observation. The table came from immunoSEQ multiplex PCR; TCRdb's copy has only in-frame clones and leaves some out. This sample has about 230,000 clones, with 75% to 90% found just once. The clonotype originates from a woman aged 25 to 45 who had been exposed to COVID-19. The chain is built from TRBV5-6 and TRBJ1-5; 9 bases fit TRBD1. Sequenced sample: PBMCs or T cells enriched from blood (not recorded which). The CDR3 nucleotides read TGTGCCAGCAGCCGATGGACAGGGGATAGCAATCAGCCCCAGCATTTT. This gives the protein CASSRWTGDSNQPQHF.